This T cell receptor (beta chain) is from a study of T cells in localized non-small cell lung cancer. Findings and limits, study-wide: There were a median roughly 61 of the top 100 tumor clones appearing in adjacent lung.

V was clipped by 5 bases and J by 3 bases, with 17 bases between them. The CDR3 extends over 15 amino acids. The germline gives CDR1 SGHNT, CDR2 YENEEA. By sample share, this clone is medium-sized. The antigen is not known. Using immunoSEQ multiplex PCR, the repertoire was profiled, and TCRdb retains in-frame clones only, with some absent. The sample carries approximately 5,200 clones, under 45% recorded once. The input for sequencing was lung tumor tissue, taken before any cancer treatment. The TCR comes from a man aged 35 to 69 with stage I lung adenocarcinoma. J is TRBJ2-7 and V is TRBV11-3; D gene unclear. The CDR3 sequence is CASSSYGSGGYEQYF. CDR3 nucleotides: TGTGCCAGCAGCAGCTACGGGTCGGGCGGCTACGAGCAGTACTTC.